This is a list of T cell receptor beta chains from one sample in a study of cytomegalovirus exposure and HLA in healthy donors. Produced via immunoSEQ multiplex PCR; TCRdb's table is partial and in-frame only. The table shows a few hundred thousand clones, with 80% to 90% occurring only once. The specimen sequenced was PBMCs. The receptors were gathered from a young man in good health and CMV-seronegative. Both conserved end residues are part of each CDR3. Each record gives: J gene, clone size, V gene, CDR3 length, D gene, CDR3 protein, CDR3 DNA. The D gene is left open where the match is weak. Size values are once, few and many counts, or a class for expanded clones, and some rows have none.

>TRBJ2-3|NA|TRBV7-2|17|TRBD2
CASSLRLLAGNTDTQYF
TGTGCCAGCAGCCTCCGCCTACTAGCGGGGAACACAGATACGCAGTATTTT
>TRBJ2-7|NA|TRBV10-3|12|NA
CAISEQGEEQYF
TGTGCCATCAGTGAACAGGGTGAAGAGCAGTACTTC
>TRBJ1-4|NA|TRBV9|14|TRBD1
CASSGDRVPEKLFF
TGTGCCAGCAGCGGTGACAGGGTTCCGGAAAAACTGTTTTTT
>TRBJ1-1|NA|TRBV2|13|NA
CASGARGRAEAFF
TGTGCCAGCGGCGCCAGGGGAAGGGCTGAAGCTTTCTTT
>TRBJ2-3|NA|TRBV7-8|16|TRBD2
CASSSWVAGGGPTQYF
TGTGCCAGCAGCTCTTGGGTAGCGGGGGGAGGGCCTACGCAGTATTTT
>TRBJ2-5|NA|TRBV28|14|NA
CASDSDRFRGAQYF
TGTGCCAGTGACTCCGACAGGTTCAGGGGGGCCCAGTACTTC
>TRBJ1-2|NA|TRBV6-6|8|NA
CASGQVNF
TGTGCCAGCGGGCAAGTAAACTTC
>TRBJ1-6|NA|TRBV4-1|15|TRBD1
CASSFGTGANSPLHF
TGCGCCAGCAGCTTCGGGACAGGGGCTAATTCACCCCTCCACTTT
>TRBJ1-2|NA|TRBV25-1|14|NA
CASSESKGDYGYTF
TGTGCCAGCAGTGAATCTAAGGGGGACTATGGCTACACCTTC
>TRBJ2-7|NA|TRBV2|15|TRBD1
CASSDRGQGVYEQYF
TGTGCCAGCAGTGACAGGGGACAGGGAGTCTACGAGCAGTACTTC
>TRBJ2-5|NA|TRBV18|15|TRBD1
CASSLGQGPSETQYF
TGTGCCAGCTCATTAGGACAGGGTCCCTCAGAGACCCAGTACTTC
>TRBJ2-1|NA|TRBV27|17|TRBD1
CASSLNKKGQGVDEQFF
TGTGCCAGCAGTTTAAATAAGAAGGGACAGGGTGTAGATGAGCAGTTCTTC
>TRBJ2-1|NA|TRBV27|12|NA
CASGRLRDEQFF
TGTGCCAGCGGGCGATTGAGGGATGAGCAGTTCTTC
>TRBJ2-6|once|TRBV6-1|14|NA
CATSDLSGASVLTF
TGTGCCACCTCGGACCTCTCTGGGGCCAGCGTCCTGACTTTC
>TRBJ1-3|NA|TRBV6-5|14|NA
CASSPGYSGNTIYF
TGTGCCAGCAGCCCCGGGTACTCTGGAAACACCATATATTTT
>TRBJ2-1|NA|TRBV19|14|TRBD2
CASIRGGGYGEQFF
TGTGCCAGTATTAGAGGCGGGGGGTACGGTGAGCAGTTCTTC